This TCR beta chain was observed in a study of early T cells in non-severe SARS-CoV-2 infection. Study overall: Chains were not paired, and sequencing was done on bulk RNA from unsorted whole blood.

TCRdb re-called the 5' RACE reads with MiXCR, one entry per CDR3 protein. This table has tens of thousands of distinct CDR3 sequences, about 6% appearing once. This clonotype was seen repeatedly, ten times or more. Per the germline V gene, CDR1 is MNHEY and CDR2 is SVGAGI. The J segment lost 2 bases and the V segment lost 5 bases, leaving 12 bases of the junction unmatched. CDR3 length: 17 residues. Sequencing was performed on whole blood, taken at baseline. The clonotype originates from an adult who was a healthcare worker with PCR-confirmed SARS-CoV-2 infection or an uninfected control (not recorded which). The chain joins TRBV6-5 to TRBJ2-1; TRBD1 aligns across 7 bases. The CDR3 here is CASSHPEGQGAYNEQFF. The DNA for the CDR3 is TGTGCCAGCAGTCATCCCGAGGGGCAGGGGGCCTACAATGAGCAGTTCTTC.